These 13 T cell receptor beta chains originate from one sample sequenced in a study of T cell changes during pregnancy in multiple sclerosis. Using immunoSEQ multiplex PCR, the repertoire was profiled, and TCRdb retains in-frame clones only, with some absent. Among about 110,000 clones, just over 90% were seen once, and the ten largest hold approximately 3.5%. Material: peripheral blood, obtained after pregnancy. The receptors come from a female donor with multiple sclerosis, enrolled in a pregnancy study.

The J gene is TRBJ2-6, the V gene TRBV19; no definite D call. V dropped 5 bases and J dropped 3 bases, with 11 bases sitting between them. Germline V gene lookup returns CDR1 LNHDA and CDR2 SQIVND (reference sequence). This CDR3 is built from 15 residues. CDR3: CASSHRRNGANVLTF. The CDR3 coding sequence is TGTGCCAGTAGTCATCGCAGGAATGGGGCCAACGTCCTGACTTTC.

This clone appeared a single time. At the DNA level, this CDR3 is encoded by other sequences in the same sample as well. The J gene is TRBJ2-2, the V gene TRBV5-1; D gene ambiguous. Germline V lookup: CDR1 SGHRS, CDR2 YFSETQ. V lost 1 base and J lost 3, with 7 bases in between. This CDR3 contains 14 residues. The CDR3 reads CASSLLGDTGELFF. CDR3 in DNA: TGCGCCAGCAGCTTGCTCGGAGACACCGGGGAGCTGTTTTTT.

The chain combines TRBV29-1 with TRBJ2-5; 8 bases map to TRBD1. V trimming: 6 bases; J trimming: 5 bases; junction bases outside the gene matches: 8. This CDR3 is 13 amino acids long. CDR1 and CDR2 from the germline V gene are SQVTM and ANQGSEA. CDR3 bases: TGCAGCGTCCCGCAGGGGGCTAGCGAGACCCAGTACTTC. It codes for CSVPQGASETQYF.

The V and J genes are TRBV14 and TRBJ1-6; D is unresolved. CDR3 length: 14 amino acids. V was cut by 3 bases and J by 0 bases, with 3 bases left in between. Germline CDR1 reads SGHDN; CDR2 reads FVKESK. CDR3 loop: CASSHSSYNSPLHF. DNA for the CDR3: TGTGCCAGCAGCCACAGCTCCTATAATTCACCCCTCCACTTT.

CDR3 in DNA: TGTGCCAGCTCACCCCCGGGGCAGGGGACCTATGGCTACACCTTC. The encoded protein is CASSPPGQGTYGYTF. The V and J genes are TRBV18 and TRBJ1-2; maybe TRBD1 (6 bases). Trimming left V 3 bases short and J 4 bases short, with 15 bases between. The CDR3 runs to 15 residues. CDR1 and CDR2 (germline): KGHSH, LQKENI.

The V gene is TRBV9, the J gene TRBJ2-7, with a weak D call TRBD1 (5 bases). Germline-derived CDR1 and CDR2 are SGDLS and YYNGEE. CDR3 length: 14 amino acids. V was cut by 4 bases and J by 3 bases, with 14 bases left in between. The CDR3 DNA reads as TGTGCCAGCAGCACCCGTGGACAAAACTACGAGCAGTACTTC. Encoded protein: CASSTRGQNYEQYF.

This rearrangement joins TRBV7-9 to TRBJ2-3; D possibly corresponds to TRBD2 (5 bases). V was trimmed by 5 bases and J by 3 bases, leaving 9 bases between them. CDR1 and CDR2 (germline): SEHNR, FQNEAQ (reference sequence). This CDR3 contains 13 residues. CDR3 in amino acids: CASSRSGTDTQYF. CDR3 bases: TGTGCCAGCAGCCGATCGGGAACAGATACGCAGTATTTT.

This chain connects TRBV4-1 to TRBJ1-5, with D uncertain. This CDR3 is built from 16 residues. V lost 0 bases and J 4 bases, leaving 13 bases between the germline ends. Per the germline V gene, CDR1 is MGHRA and CDR2 is YSYEKL. The CDR3 here is CASSQELAEINQPQHF. The DNA of the CDR3 is TGCGCCAGCAGCCAAGAACTAGCGGAGATTAATCAGCCCCAGCATTTT.

The CDR3 region is CASRGDPGGNQPQHF. DNA of the CDR3: TGTGCCAGTCGAGGGGACCCAGGGGGCAATCAGCCCCAGCATTTT. The chain uses TRBV19 and TRBJ1-5; possible D gene TRBD1, 6 bases. V was shortened by 8 bases and J by 2 bases, with 16 bases between the two germline ends. CDR3 length equals 15 residues. The germline V gene has CDR1 LNHDA and CDR2 SQIVND (reference sequence).

The chain carries TRBV2 and TRBJ1-4; weak D call: TRBD1 (6 bases). Germline V lookup: CDR1 SNHLY, CDR2 FYNNEI. The CDR3 covers 12 residues. The ends were cut back, 7 bases at V and 12 bases at J, with 15 bases in the middle. The CDR3 protein is CASTGEQGQLFF. CDR3 DNA sequence: TGTGCCAGCACAGGGGAACAGGGCCAACTGTTTTTT.

Written as DNA, the CDR3 is TGTGCCAGCAGTTACCAGGGACAACCTACCACGAACGAGCAGTACTTC. The encoded protein is CASSYQGQPTTNEQYF. J is TRBJ2-7 and V is TRBV6-5; D is possibly TRBD1 (6 bases). Germline CDR1 is MNHEY and CDR2 is SVGAGI. V was pared by 2 bases and J by 5 bases, with 19 bases between. This CDR3 region has 16 residues.

The J gene is TRBJ2-1, the V gene TRBV27; D might be TRBD1 (6 bases). Germline CDR1 MNHEY, CDR2 SMNVEV (reference sequence). The CDR3 length is 16 residues. Trimming cost V 4 bases and J 0 bases, with 13 bases left between them. CDR3 bases: TGTGCCAGCAGTTCCCTCCAGGGGTTCTCCTACAATGAGCAGTTCTTC. As protein: CASSSLQGFSYNEQFF.

This clone is a singleton in its sample. This chain connects TRBV19 to TRBJ1-3, with TRBD1 identical over 9 bases. V lost 5 bases, J lost 8 bases, and 10 bases stayed unmatched. The CDR3 consists of 15 residues. In germline, CDR1 is LNHDA, CDR2 SQIVND (reference sequence). This CDR3 is CASSPTGQGSDTIYF. The CDR3 DNA reads as TGTGCCAGTAGTCCAACCGGACAGGGGTCGGACACCATATATTTT.